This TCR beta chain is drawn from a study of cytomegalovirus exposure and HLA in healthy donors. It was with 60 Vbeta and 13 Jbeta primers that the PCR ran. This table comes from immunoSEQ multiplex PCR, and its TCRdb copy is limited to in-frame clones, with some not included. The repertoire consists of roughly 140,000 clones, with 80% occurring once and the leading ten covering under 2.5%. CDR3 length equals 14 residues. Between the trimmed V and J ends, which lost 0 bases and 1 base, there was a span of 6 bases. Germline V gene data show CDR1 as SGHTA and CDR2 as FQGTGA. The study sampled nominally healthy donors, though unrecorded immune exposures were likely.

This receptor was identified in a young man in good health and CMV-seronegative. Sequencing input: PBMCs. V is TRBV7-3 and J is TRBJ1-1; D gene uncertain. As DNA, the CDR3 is TGTGCCAGCAGCTTAACGGCGGGGAACACTGAAGCTTTCTTT. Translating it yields CASSLTAGNTEAFF.